One sample yielded the 18 T cell receptor beta chains listed below, sequenced in a study of T cells after yellow fever vaccination. Each CDR3 protein is one row after TCRdb ran MiXCR on the 5' RACE reads. Of approximately 580,000 distinct CDR3 sequences detected, 17% appear once; the ten largest clones hold 17%. The sample was PBMCs, taken more than 4 days after the first yellow fever vaccination. These receptors were obtained from a man younger than 30 who received the YFV17D yellow fever vaccine.

The count of this clonotype is one. This rearrangement joins TRBV20-1 to TRBJ2-3; D is possibly TRBD1 (6 bases). The length of the CDR3 is 12 residues. The germline V and J ends were trimmed by 4 bases and 1 base, with 6 bases remaining between them. The germline CDR1 and CDR2 sequences are DFQATT and SNEGSKA (reference sequence). CDR3 in DNA: TGCAGTGCTACAGGGGGCACAGATACGCAGTATTTT. Protein sequence: CSATGGTDTQYF.

This clonotype has a handful of counts. The chain combines TRBV29-1 with TRBJ2-7, with 12 nucleotides matching TRBD1. Germline loops: CDR1 SQVTM, CDR2 ANQGSEA. There are 15 residues in the CDR3. With V trimmed by 8 bases and J by 7 bases, 15 bases remained unmatched. CDR3 DNA: TGCAGCACTACTGGACCGGGACAGGGGGCGAGAGAGCAGTACTTC. It yields the protein CSTTGPGQGAREQYF.

The chain carries TRBV20-1 and TRBJ1-2; possible D gene TRBD1, 5 bases. Germline assignment: CDR1 DFQATT and CDR2 SNEGSKA (reference sequence). V was cut by 0 bases and J by 2 bases, with 22 bases left in between. This CDR3 comprises 18 residues. In nucleotides, the CDR3 is TGCAGTGCTAGAGACGATGGCGGGGCCCGATGGGGGAACTATGGCTACACCTTC. Residues: CSARDDGGARWGNYGYTF.

This chain connects TRBV4-3 to TRBJ2-3; 9 nucleotides agree with TRBD2. Germline lookup yields CDR1 LGHNA and CDR2 YSLEER. V shed 1 base and J 2 bases; nucleotides not matched to a gene: 7. CDR3 length: 17 residues. The CDR3 sequence is CASSQGILAGPTDTQYF. DNA for the CDR3: TGCGCCAGCAGCCAAGGTATCCTAGCGGGGCCCACAGATACGCAGTATTTT.

This clonotype has a handful of counts. Here the CDR3 DNA reads TGTGCCAGCAGAAGGGCGGGCTCCTACAATGAGCAGTTCTTC. Translating gives CASRRAGSYNEQFF. The V call is TRBV28, the J call TRBJ2-1, with a possible D match to TRBD2 (5 bases). The CDR3 sequence is 14 residues long. Germline assignment: CDR1 MDHEN and CDR2 SYDVKM. The V and J ends lost 6 bases and 0 bases respectively, with 9 bases between them.

This chain connects TRBV4-3 to TRBJ2-3; the match to TRBD1 covers 12 bases. Germline V gene lookup returns CDR1 LGHNA and CDR2 YSLEER. This CDR3 is built from 15 residues. Germline trimming cut 5 bases from V and 4 bases from J; bases unmatched to any gene: 4. The DNA of the CDR3 is TGCGCCAGCAGCGAGGGGACAGGGGGCCCAGATACGCAGTATTTT. As protein: CASSEGTGGPDTQYF.

This clonotype was observed many times. The chain recombines TRBV18 with TRBJ2-7; maybe TRBD2 (5 bases). The length of the CDR3 is 12 residues. V was clipped by 6 bases and J by 7 bases, with 13 bases between them. Germline CDR1 KGHSH, CDR2 LQKENI. The CDR3 nucleotides read TGTGCCAGCTCCCCCCAGGAGGAGGAGCAGTACTTC. Its translation is CASSPQEEEQYF.

V and J are TRBV6-1 and TRBJ1-2; 8 positions agree with TRBD1. This CDR3 spans 14 amino acids. V shed 5 bases and J 2 bases; nucleotides not matched to a gene: 4. CDR1 MNHNS and CDR2 SASEGT come from the germline V gene. The CDR3 DNA reads TGTGCCAGCAGTCCGCACAGGGGGAACTATGGCTACACCTTC. Its translation is CASSPHRGNYGYTF.

The chain couples TRBV7-9 to TRBJ2-2; the D gene is possibly TRBD2 (5 bases). CDR3 length: 13 amino acids. V was trimmed by 5 bases and J by 14 bases, leaving 18 bases between them. Germline values: CDR1 SEHNR, CDR2 FQNEAQ (reference sequence). The CDR3 DNA sequence: TGTGCCAGCAGCCGAGCCCCAGCGGTCCCACTGTTTTTT. It specifies CASSRAPAVPLFF.

In DNA, the CDR3 is TGCAGTACTACGTTTCCAGGGCAGGGTTGGTATGAGCAGTTCTTC. Translation gives CSTTFPGQGWYEQFF. V usage is TRBV20-1 and J usage is TRBJ2-1, with D maybe TRBD1 (5 bases). The CDR3 is made up of 15 amino acids. V was clipped by 8 bases and J by 8 bases, with 25 bases between them. Per the germline V gene, CDR1 is DFQATT and CDR2 is SNEGSKA (reference sequence).

This clonotype was detected a few times. This rearrangement joins TRBV28 to TRBJ2-2; D may match TRBD1 or TRBD2 (5 bases each). V was clipped by 6 bases and J by 1 base, with 21 bases between them. This CDR3 has 18 amino acids. Germline V lookup: CDR1 MDHEN, CDR2 SYDVKM. The CDR3 here is CASSSTSYGTENTGELFF. Written as DNA, the CDR3 is TGTGCCAGCAGCTCCACTTCGTACGGGACGGAGAACACCGGGGAGCTGTTTTTT.

In this sample, this clonotype turned up a few times. The rearrangement uses TRBV7-6 and TRBJ2-2; D assignment may be TRBD1 or TRBD2 (6 bases each). The CDR3 is made up of 15 amino acids. The germline gives CDR1 SGHVS, CDR2 FNYEAQ. V shed 1 base and J shed 4 bases, with 10 bases lying between them. The CDR3, as DNA: TGTGCCAGCAGCTTAGAGGGGGGATCCACCGGGGAGCTGTTTTTT. Amino acid sequence: CASSLEGGSTGELFF.

This clonotype was seen repeatedly, ten times or more. J is TRBJ1-6 and V is TRBV6-5, with a weak D call TRBD1 (6 bases). Per germline, CDR1 MNHEY and CDR2 SVGAGI. Trimming cost V 0 bases and J 6 bases, with 9 bases left between them. The CDR3 length is 15 residues. The DNA for the CDR3 is TGTGCCAGCAGTTACTCGATACAGGGTAATTCACCCCTCCACTTT. It yields the protein CASSYSIQGNSPLHF.

This clonotype was detected only a few times. The chain joins TRBV29-1 to TRBJ1-6; D remains unclear. This CDR3 is 14 amino acids long. Trimming pared 4 bases from V and 6 bases from J, leaving 13 bases between. The germline V gene has CDR1 SQVTM and CDR2 ANQGSEA. The CDR3: CSVGEGRGNSPLHF. The CDR3 nucleotides read TGCAGCGTTGGAGAAGGTCGGGGTAATTCACCCCTCCACTTT. The entire variable domain, with the rest obtained from reference TRBV29-1 and TRBJ1-6, is as follows: SAVISQKPSRDICQRGTSLTIQCQVDSQVTMMFWYRQQPGQSLTLIATANQGSEATYESGFVIDKFPISRPNLTFSTLTVSNMSPEDSSIYLCSVGEGRGNSPLHFGNGTRLTVT.

V and J are TRBV20-1 and TRBJ2-7, with D unresolved. Trimming cost V 3 bases and J 6 bases, with 15 bases left between them. The CDR3 extends over 13 amino acids. Germline V gene data show CDR1 as DFQATT and CDR2 as SNEGSKA (reference sequence). CDR3 residues: CSARLGLKGEQYF. The CDR3 DNA sequence: TGCAGTGCTAGGCTAGGCTTAAAGGGCGAGCAGTACTTC.

This clonotype has only a few counts. This chain uses TRBV3-1 with TRBJ1-1; D remains ambiguous. The CDR3 is 12 residues long. V gave up 1 base and J gave up 6 bases, with 6 bases separating them. Per germline, CDR1 LGHDT and CDR2 YNNKEL (reference sequence). CDR3 in DNA: TGTGCCAGCAGCCAAGGCGCGGCTGAAGCTTTCTTT. Translated, it gives CASSQGAAEAFF.

Ten or more counts support this clonotype. This chain links TRBV29-1 with TRBJ2-3; D might be TRBD2 (7 bases). The CDR3 is 14 amino acids. Germline assignment: CDR1 SQVTM and CDR2 ANQGSEA. The V end was cut by 5 bases, the J end by 1 base, with 13 bases between. CDR3 sequence: CSVSRGRGTDTQYF. CDR3 bases: TGCAGCGTTTCAAGGGGGAGGGGCACAGATACGCAGTATTTT.

The CDR3 loop is CASSYTGGFGEGNSPLHF. In DNA, the CDR3 is TGTGCCAGCAGTTACACGGGGGGTTTTGGGGAGGGTAATTCACCCCTCCACTTT. V gene TRBV6-5 combines with J gene TRBJ1-6; weak D call: TRBD1 (5 bases). Trimming left V 2 bases short and J 6 bases short, with 20 bases between. The CDR3 totals 18 residues. The V gene's germline CDR1 is MNHEY and CDR2 SVGAGI.